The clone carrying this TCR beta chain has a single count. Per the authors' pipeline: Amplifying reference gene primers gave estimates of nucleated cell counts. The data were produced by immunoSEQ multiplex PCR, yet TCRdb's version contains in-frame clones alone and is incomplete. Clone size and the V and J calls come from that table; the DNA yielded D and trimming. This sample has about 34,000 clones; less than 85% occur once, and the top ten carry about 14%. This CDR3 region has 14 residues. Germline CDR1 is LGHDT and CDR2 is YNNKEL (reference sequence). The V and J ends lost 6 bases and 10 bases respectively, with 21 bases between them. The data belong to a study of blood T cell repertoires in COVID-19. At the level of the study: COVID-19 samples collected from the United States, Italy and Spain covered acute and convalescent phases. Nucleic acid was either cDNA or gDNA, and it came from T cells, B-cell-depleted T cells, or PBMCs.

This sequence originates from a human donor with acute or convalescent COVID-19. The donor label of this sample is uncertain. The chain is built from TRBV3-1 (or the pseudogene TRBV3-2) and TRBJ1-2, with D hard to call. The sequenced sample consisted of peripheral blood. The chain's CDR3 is CASRSYGSMAAYTF. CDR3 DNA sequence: TGTGCCAGCAGGAGCTATGGCAGCATGGCGGCCTACACCTTC.